This T cell receptor beta chain appears in the sequencing data of a study of OX40 agonist ivuxolimab in advanced cancers. Study background: The study gave patients intravenous ivuxolimab at 0.01 to 10 mg/kg every 2 weeks.

General observations from the study: Compared with CD4+, CD8+ T cells on average had more expanded clones. At 0.1 to 3.0 mg/kg and by week 6, CD4+ and CD8+ T cells in the blood had expanded clonally.

Note on this clone: Its specificity is not known.

Produced via immunoSEQ multiplex PCR; TCRdb's table is partial and in-frame only. The sample shows roughly 69,000 clones, about 83% of them seen only once. Trimming removed 5 bases at V and 4 bases at J, with 9 bases between. The length of the CDR3 is 12 residues. In germline, CDR1 is SEHNR, CDR2 FQNEAQ (reference sequence). The V call is TRBV7-9, the J call TRBJ2-7; D remains ambiguous. The source of this sequence is an adult with an advanced solid tumor such as melanoma, head and neck, liver or kidney cancer. Sample: CD4+ or CD8+ T cells sorted from blood, taken in a trial of the OX40 agonist ivuxolimab. The CDR3 DNA reads TGTGCCAGCAGCCAGGACGTATACGAGCAGTACTTC. Translation gives CASSQDVYEQYF.